What follows are 32 T cell receptor beta chains derived from one specimen sequenced in a study of cytomegalovirus exposure and HLA in healthy donors (dated by TCRdb to about 2017). Library generation was performed with the immunoSEQ multiplex PCR assay. The multiplex PCR relied on a mix of 60 forward primers for TCR Vbeta segments and 13 reverse primers for TCR Jbeta segments. The table comes from immuneACCESS by way of TCRdb, which keeps in-frame sequences with V and J called. Part of the clones is missing from these tables; in studies checked, under half for an unresolved V gene and the rest for unknown reasons. The sample contains over 85,000 clones, 73% of them found a single time. Roughly 3.6% of the sample comes from the top ten. Sequenced input: PBMCs. Receptors were obtained from a man aged 35 to 55 in good health and CMV-seronegative.

In nucleotides, the CDR3 is TGTGCCAGCAGCCGGACTATAAATCAGCCCCAGCATTTT. Amino acids: CASSRTINQPQHF. The rearrangement links TRBV5-8 to TRBJ1-5; no definite D call. Trimming took 4 bases from V and 4 from J, leaving 9 bases between them. Germline CDR1 SGHTS, CDR2 YDEGEE. The CDR3 has 13 residues.

V gene TRBV30 combines with J gene TRBJ2-7; 16 bases align to TRBD2. The V and J ends lost 5 bases and 0 bases, in that order; junction bases with no gene match: 16. This CDR3 is built from 20 residues. Germline V lookup: CDR1 GTSNPN, CDR2 SVGIG (reference sequence). This CDR3 is CAWEKLSGLAGGPISYEQYF. The CDR3 DNA is TGTGCCTGGGAAAAGCTATCGGGACTAGCGGGGGGGCCGATCTCCTACGAGCAGTACTTC.

CDR3: CASRTGDHEQYF. The DNA for the CDR3 is TGTGCCAGCAGGACAGGGGACCACGAGCAGTACTTC. The rearrangement joins TRBV2 to TRBJ2-7; TRBD1 agrees at 8 bases. V lost 6 bases to trimming and J lost 5 bases; unmatched junction nucleotides: 3. Germline V gene lookup returns CDR1 SNHLY and CDR2 FYNNEI. There are 12 residues in the CDR3.

This chain joins TRBV5-1 and TRBJ2-7; 7 bases match TRBD1. The ends lost 4 bases at V and 2 bases at J; junction bases unmatched: 6. The CDR3 covers 14 residues. Looked up from germline, CDR1 is SGHRS and CDR2 is YFSETQ. The CDR3, as DNA: TGCGCCAGCAGCAGCCGGGACAGTACCTACGAGCAGTACTTC. As protein: CASSSRDSTYEQYF.

This chain joins TRBV11-2 and TRBJ2-5; D unresolved. The V and J ends lost 0 bases and 4 bases respectively, with 6 bases between them. CDR3 length: 13 residues. Germline CDR1 and CDR2: SGHAT and FQNNGV. CDR3 nucleotides: TGTGCCAGCAGCTTAGATCTTCCAGAGACCCAGTACTTC. Residues: CASSLDLPETQYF.

V and J are TRBV4-3 and TRBJ2-3, with 9 bases aligning to TRBD1. CDR3 length: 17 residues. Germline V gene data show CDR1 as LGHNA and CDR2 as YSLEER. The J segment lost 1 base and the V segment lost 0 bases, leaving 5 bases of the junction unmatched. Written as DNA, the CDR3 is TGCGCCAGCAGCCAAGACACAGGGGGCGCGGGCACAGATACGCAGTATTTT. Translated, it gives CASSQDTGGAGTDTQYF.

The chain combines TRBV30 with TRBJ1-5; D is uncertain. Germline V gene data show CDR1 as GTSNPN and CDR2 as SVGIG (reference sequence). The CDR3 contains 16 residues. Deletions cut 0 bases from V and 0 bases from J, with 12 bases between. CDR3 amino acids: CAWSVRGTPSNQPQHF. As DNA, the CDR3 is TGTGCCTGGAGTGTACGGGGAACGCCTAGCAATCAGCCCCAGCATTTT.

This chain uses TRBV7-9 with TRBJ1-5, with 8 nucleotides matching TRBD1. Germline V lookup: CDR1 SEHNR, CDR2 FQNEAQ (reference sequence). V lost 3 bases and J lost 5; bases outside the gene matches: 6. The CDR3 loop spans 15 amino acids. The CDR3 DNA sequence: TGTGCCAGCAGCTTGGACAGGGCGGGATATCAGCCCCAGCATTTT. The encoded protein is CASSLDRAGYQPQHF.

This clone was detected only once. The V call is TRBV13, the J call TRBJ2-3; maybe TRBD2 (5 bases). Germline-derived CDR1 and CDR2 are PRHDT and FYEKMQ (reference sequence). The V end lost 5 bases, the J end lost 7 bases, and 13 bases lay between the germline ends. CDR3 size: 13 residues. CDR3 in DNA: TGTGCCAGCAGCCACGGCGGGCGAAATACGCAGTATTTT. Translation gives CASSHGGRNTQYF.

In DNA form, the CDR3 reads TGCGCCAGCGACCGGGACAGACAGGATAACAATCAGCCCCAGCATTTT. It is translated as CASDRDRQDNNQPQHF. The chain carries TRBV5-1 and TRBJ1-5; 7 bases fit TRBD1. The CDR3 is 16 amino acids. V lost 7 bases, J lost 3 bases, and 13 bases stayed unmatched. Germline-derived CDR1 and CDR2 are SGHRS and YFSETQ.

CDR3: CASSIRVSTDTQYF. CDR3 in DNA: TGTGCCAGTAGTATTCGTGTTAGCACAGATACGCAGTATTTT. The chain has TRBV19 and TRBJ2-3; D gene uncertain. This CDR3 contains 14 residues. CDR1 and CDR2 (germline): LNHDA, SQIVND (reference sequence). Trimming stripped 3 bases from V and 0 bases from J, with 7 bases between.

This clone was seen a few times. The chain uses TRBV5-4 and TRBJ2-3, with a weak D call TRBD2 (5 bases). The CDR3 loop spans 11 amino acids. V lost 4 bases and J 7 bases, leaving 7 bases between the germline ends. Germline V lookup: CDR1 SGHNT, CDR2 YYREEE (reference sequence). DNA of the CDR3: TGTGCCAGCAGCGGGGAGAATACGCAGTATTTT. This gives the protein CASSGENTQYF.

The chain employs TRBV6-6 and TRBJ1-2; 7 bases fit TRBD1. This CDR3 spans 16 amino acids. Unmatched junction bases numbered 8, after V lost 2 bases and J lost 2 bases. The germline V gene has CDR1 MNHNY and CDR2 SVGAGI (reference sequence). The DNA of the CDR3 is TGTGCCAGCAGTTACGCCCGGGACAGAAAAAACTATGGCTACACCTTC. The encoded protein is CASSYARDRKNYGYTF.

The chain's CDR3 is CATRWDISSTDTQYF. CDR3 DNA sequence: TGTGCCACCAGATGGGACATTAGTAGCACAGATACGCAGTATTTT. J is TRBJ2-3 and V is TRBV6-1; the D gene is possibly TRBD1 (6 bases). Trimming stripped 10 bases from V and 0 bases from J, with 17 bases between. The V gene's germline CDR1 is MNHNS and CDR2 SASEGT. This CDR3 has 15 residues.

The V gene is TRBV27, the J gene TRBJ2-1; 9 bases match TRBD1. The CDR3 totals 14 residues. CDR1 MNHEY and CDR2 SMNVEV come from the germline V gene (reference sequence). Germline trimming cut 1 base from V and 7 bases from J; bases unmatched to any gene: 2. The CDR3 DNA sequence: TGTGCCAGCAGTTTATTGGGACAGGGAAATGAGCAGTTCTTC. This encodes CASSLLGQGNEQFF.

The rearrangement joins TRBV5-4 to TRBJ1-4; 8 nucleotides line up with TRBD1. CDR1 and CDR2 (germline): SGHNT, YYREEE (reference sequence). The junction had 6 bases not matched to a gene; V was cut back by 2 bases and J by 6 bases. CDR3 length: 15 residues. CDR3 DNA sequence: TGTGCCAGCAGCTTCAGACAGGGGCGAGATGAAAAACTGTTTTTT. It codes for CASSFRQGRDEKLFF.

The chain joins TRBV6-5 to TRBJ2-1; 10 nucleotides match TRBD1. Germline-derived CDR1 and CDR2 are MNHEY and SVGAGI. There are 13 residues in the CDR3. V lost 5 bases, J lost 9 bases, and 4 bases stayed unmatched. The DNA for the CDR3 is TGTGCCAGCAGTACGGACAGGGGGGGTGAGCAGTTCTTC. It is translated as CASSTDRGGEQFF.

This chain joins TRBV5-1 and TRBJ1-4; D is unresolved. Trimming took off 4 bases at V and 0 bases at J, with 10 bases between the two ends. CDR1 SGHRS and CDR2 YFSETQ come from the germline V gene. The CDR3 covers 15 residues. The CDR3 reads CASSASGTTNEKLFF. CDR3 DNA sequence: TGCGCCAGCAGCGCCTCCGGGACAACTAATGAAAAACTGTTTTTT.

The rearrangement uses TRBV5-6 and TRBJ2-5; no clear D gene. In germline, CDR1 is SGHDT, CDR2 YYEEEE. V was trimmed by 6 bases and J by 3 bases, leaving 21 bases between them. This CDR3 comprises 16 residues. The CDR3 nucleotides read TGTGCCAGCACCCCGACACCAAACCCGGTGAAAGAGACCCAGTACTTC. Its translation is CASTPTPNPVKETQYF.

The genes are TRBV4-1 and TRBJ1-2; 9 bases are shared with TRBD1. Trimming cost V 4 bases and J 8 bases; bases outside gene matches: 14. The CDR3 runs 16 residues. The germline V gene has CDR1 MGHRA and CDR2 YSYEKL. CDR3 protein: CASSPPQGQGVRGYTF. CDR3 bases: TGCGCCAGCAGCCCACCCCAGGGACAGGGCGTGAGAGGCTACACCTTC.

In its sample, this clone was seen a few times. V is TRBV21-1 and J is TRBJ2-1; TRBD1, the table's D call, was not compared with the DNA. TRBV21-1 is a known pseudogene. The CDR3 runs 11 residues. The CDR3 region is CASSKQGGQFF. CDR3 coding DNA: TGTGCCAGCAGCAAACAGGGTGGGCAGTTCTTC.

A single count supports this clone. The gene calls are TRBV4-3 and TRBJ2-2; D is possibly TRBD1 (6 bases). The CDR3 covers 17 residues. V lost 1 base to trimming and J lost 3 bases, with 15 bases between them. Germline V gene sequence: CDR1 LGHNA, CDR2 YSLEER. The CDR3 reads CASSQGDGRTDTGELFF. The CDR3 nucleotides read TGCGCCAGCAGCCAAGGGGACGGGCGGACAGACACCGGGGAGCTGTTTTTT.

The V and J genes are TRBV29-1 and TRBJ2-7; possible D gene TRBD2, 5 bases. Per the germline V gene, CDR1 is SQVTM and CDR2 is ANQGSEA. Trimming cost V 3 bases and J 7 bases, with 10 bases left between them. There are 11 residues in the CDR3. The CDR3 nucleotides are TGCAGCGTTGATCTGACGGGAGAGCAGTACTTC. It encodes CSVDLTGEQYF.

J is TRBJ1-2 and V is TRBV5-4; a possible D gene is TRBD1 (5 bases). Between the trimmed V and J ends, which lost 4 bases and 4 bases, there was a span of 11 bases. Per germline, CDR1 SGHNT and CDR2 YYREEE (reference sequence). The CDR3 sequence is 13 residues long. The chain's CDR3 is CASSPGDFYGYTF. The DNA for the CDR3 is TGTGCCAGCAGCCCCGGGGACTTCTATGGCTACACCTTC.

The chain employs TRBV5-4 and TRBJ1-2, with D possibly matching TRBD1 (5 bases). Germline CDR1 SGHNT, CDR2 YYREEE (reference sequence). The CDR3 contains 13 residues. The V end lost 3 bases, the J end lost 5 bases, and 11 bases lay between the germline ends. The CDR3 region is CASSWGQSYGYTF. CDR3 bases: TGTGCCAGCAGCTGGGGCCAGAGTTATGGCTACACCTTC.

CDR3 amino acids: CASSPRTNTGELFF. The DNA of the CDR3 is TGTGCCAGCTCACCACGGACTAACACCGGGGAGCTGTTTTTT. The chain joins TRBV18 to TRBJ2-2; tentatively, D is TRBD2 (5 bases). V dropped 1 base and J dropped 2 bases, with 5 bases sitting between them. Germline V gives CDR1 KGHSH, CDR2 LQKENI. The CDR3 has 14 residues. Filled out from reference TRBV18 and TRBJ2-2, the complete variable domain reads NAGVMQNPRHLVRRRGQEARLRCSPMKGHSHVYWYRQLPEEGLKFMVYLQKENIIDESGMPKERFSAEFPKEGPSILRIQQVVRGDSAAYFCASSPRTNTGELFFGEGSRLTVL.

The rearrangement uses TRBV6-1 and TRBJ2-3; 9 bases are shared with TRBD2. CDR1 is MNHNS, CDR2 SASEGT, per germline. The CDR3 loop spans 14 amino acids. V shed 7 bases, J shed 1 base, and the junction held 3 bases outside the gene matches. In nucleotides, the CDR3 is TGTGCCAGCAAGACTAGCGGCGGCACAGATACGCAGTATTTT. Translated, it gives CASKTSGGTDTQYF.

The CDR3: CASSPRGVIEKLFF. Written as DNA, the CDR3 is TGTGCCAGCAGCCCCCGGGGGGTTATTGAAAAACTGTTTTTT. The chain joins TRBV28 to TRBJ1-4; possible D gene TRBD1, 5 bases. Germline V gene lookup returns CDR1 MDHEN and CDR2 SYDVKM. CDR3 length: 14 residues. V dropped 6 bases and J dropped 7 bases, with 15 bases sitting between them.

In its sample, this clone was seen a few times. Other nucleotide sequences in the sample specify the same CDR3. This chain links TRBV2 with TRBJ1-6, with 7 bases aligning to TRBD1. Trimming at V came to 6 bases and at J to 7 bases, leaving 6 bases not matched to a gene. Looked up from germline, CDR1 is SNHLY and CDR2 is FYNNEI. The CDR3 totals 14 residues. DNA of the CDR3: TGTGCCAGCAGAAGACAGGGTGCCAATTCACCCCTCCACTTT. It is translated as CASRRQGANSPLHF.

This chain joins TRBV5-1 and TRBJ1-2, with D possibly matching TRBD1 (6 bases). CDR1 and CDR2 from the germline V gene are SGHRS and YFSETQ. This CDR3 contains 15 residues. Between the trimmed V and J ends, which lost 0 bases and 2 bases, there was a span of 11 bases. CDR3 protein: CASSLGGGENYGYTF. The DNA for the CDR3 is TGCGCCAGCAGCTTGGGAGGGGGAGAGAACTATGGCTACACCTTC.

The chain uses TRBV4-2 and TRBJ2-7; TRBD2 matches at 8 bases. The length of the CDR3 is 17 residues. Germline CDR1 is LGHNA and CDR2 is YNFKEQ. V was clipped by 0 bases and J by 4 bases; unmatched bases: 11. CDR3 in DNA: TGTGCCAGCAGCCAAGATGGACTAGCCCTGACCATATACGAGCAGTACTTC. Protein: CASSQDGLALTIYEQYF.

The rearrangement links TRBV15 to TRBJ2-7; 7 nucleotides match TRBD1. Trimming cost V 3 bases and J 6 bases; bases outside gene matches: 11. CDR3 length: 15 residues. The V gene's germline CDR1 is LNHNV and CDR2 YYDKDF (reference sequence). The CDR3 is CATSRRTGAVSEQYF. In nucleotides, the CDR3 is TGTGCCACCAGCAGGAGGACAGGAGCTGTTAGCGAGCAGTACTTC.